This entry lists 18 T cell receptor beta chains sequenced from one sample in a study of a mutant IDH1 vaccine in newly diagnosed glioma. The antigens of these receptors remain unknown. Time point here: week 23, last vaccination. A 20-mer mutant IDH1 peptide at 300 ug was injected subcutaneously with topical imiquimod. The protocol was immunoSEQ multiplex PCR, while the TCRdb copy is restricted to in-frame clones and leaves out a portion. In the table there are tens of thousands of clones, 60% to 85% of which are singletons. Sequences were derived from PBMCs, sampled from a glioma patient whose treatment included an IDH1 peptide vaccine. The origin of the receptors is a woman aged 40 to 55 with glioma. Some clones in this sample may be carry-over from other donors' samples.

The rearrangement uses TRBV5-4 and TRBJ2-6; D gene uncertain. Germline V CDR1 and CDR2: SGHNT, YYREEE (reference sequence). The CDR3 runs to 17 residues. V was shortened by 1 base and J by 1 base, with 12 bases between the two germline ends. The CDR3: CASSLMTSSSGANVLTF. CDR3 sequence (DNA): TGTGCCAGCAGCTTGATGACGAGTTCGTCTGGGGCCAACGTCCTGACTTTC.

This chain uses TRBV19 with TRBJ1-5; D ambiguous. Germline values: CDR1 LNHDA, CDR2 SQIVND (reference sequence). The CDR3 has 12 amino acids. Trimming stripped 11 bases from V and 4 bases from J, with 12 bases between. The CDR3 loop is CAARTLNQPQHF. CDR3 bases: TGTGCCGCCCGGACGTTGAATCAGCCCCAGCATTTT. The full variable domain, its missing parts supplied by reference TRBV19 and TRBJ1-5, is DGGITQSPKYLFRKEGQNVTLSCEQNLNHDAMYWYRQDPGQGLRLIYYSQIVNDFQKGDIAEGYSVSREKKESFPLTVTSAQKNPTAFYLCAARTLNQPQHFGDGTRLSIL.

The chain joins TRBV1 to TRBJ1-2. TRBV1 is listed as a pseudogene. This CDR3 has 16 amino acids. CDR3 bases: TGCACCAGCAGCCAAGACGCCCCCGGGTCTAACTATGGCTACACCTTC. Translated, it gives CTSSQDAPGSNYGYTF.

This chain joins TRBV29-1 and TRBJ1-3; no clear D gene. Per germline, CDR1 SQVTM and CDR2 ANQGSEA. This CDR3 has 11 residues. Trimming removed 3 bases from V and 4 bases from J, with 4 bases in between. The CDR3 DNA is TGCAGCGTTGAGGGCGGAAACACCATATATTTT. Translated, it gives CSVEGGNTIYF.

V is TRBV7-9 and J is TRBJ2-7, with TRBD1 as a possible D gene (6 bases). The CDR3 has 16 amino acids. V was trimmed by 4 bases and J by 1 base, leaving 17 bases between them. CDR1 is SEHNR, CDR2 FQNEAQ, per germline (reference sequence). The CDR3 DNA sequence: TGTGCCAGCAGCTCAAAAGCAGGGACACCATCCTACGAGCAGTACTTC. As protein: CASSSKAGTPSYEQYF.

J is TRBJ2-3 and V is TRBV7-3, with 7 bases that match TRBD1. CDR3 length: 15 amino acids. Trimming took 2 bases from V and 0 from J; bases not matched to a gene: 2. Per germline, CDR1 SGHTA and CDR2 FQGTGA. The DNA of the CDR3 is TGTGCCAGCAGCTTATGGGGACAGAGCACAGATACGCAGTATTTT. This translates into CASSLWGQSTDTQYF.

The CDR3 coding sequence is TGCGCCAGCAGCCAAGAGGGACAGGGTTACAATGAGCAGTTCTTC. This codes for CASSQEGQGYNEQFF. The chain carries TRBV4-1 and TRBJ2-1; 9 positions agree with TRBD1. This CDR3 has 15 residues. Looked up from germline, CDR1 is MGHRA and CDR2 is YSYEKL. Trimming cost V 0 bases and J 4 bases; bases outside gene matches: 1.

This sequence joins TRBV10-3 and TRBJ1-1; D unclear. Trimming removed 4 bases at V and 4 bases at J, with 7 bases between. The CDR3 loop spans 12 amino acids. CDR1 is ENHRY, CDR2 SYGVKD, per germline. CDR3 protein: CAISGPGTEAFF. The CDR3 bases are TGTGCCATCAGTGGGCCGGGCACTGAAGCTTTCTTT.

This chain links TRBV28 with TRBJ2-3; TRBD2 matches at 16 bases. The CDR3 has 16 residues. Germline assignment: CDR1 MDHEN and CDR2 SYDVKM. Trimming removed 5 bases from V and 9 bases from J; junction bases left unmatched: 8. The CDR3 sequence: CASSPGTSGGALTQYF. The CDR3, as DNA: TGTGCCAGCAGTCCCGGGACTAGCGGGGGGGCGTTGACGCAGTATTTT.

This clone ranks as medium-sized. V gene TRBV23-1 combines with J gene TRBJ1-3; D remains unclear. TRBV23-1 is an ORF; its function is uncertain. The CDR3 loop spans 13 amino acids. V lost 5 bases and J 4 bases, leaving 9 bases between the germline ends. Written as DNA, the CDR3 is TGCGCCAGCAGTTTAGGGCGGGGAAACACCATATATTTT. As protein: CASSLGRGNTIYF.

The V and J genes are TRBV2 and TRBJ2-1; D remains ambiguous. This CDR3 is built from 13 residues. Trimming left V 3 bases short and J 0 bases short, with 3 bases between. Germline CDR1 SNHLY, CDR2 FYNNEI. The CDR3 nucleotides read TGTGCCAGCAGTGAGGACTCCTACAATGAGCAGTTCTTC. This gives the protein CASSEDSYNEQFF. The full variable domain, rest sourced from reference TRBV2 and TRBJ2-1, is EPEVTQTPSHQVTQMGQEVILRCVPISNHLYFYWYRQILGQKVEFLVSFYNNEISEKSEIFDDQFSVERPDGSNFTLKIRSTKLEDSAMYFCASSEDSYNEQFFGPGTRLTVL.

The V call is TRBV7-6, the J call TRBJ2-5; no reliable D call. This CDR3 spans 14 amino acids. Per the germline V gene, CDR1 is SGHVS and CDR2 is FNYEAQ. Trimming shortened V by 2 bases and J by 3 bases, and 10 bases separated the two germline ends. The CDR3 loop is CASSLIGSEETQYF. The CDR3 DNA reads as TGTGCCAGCAGCTTAATAGGGTCGGAAGAGACCCAGTACTTC.

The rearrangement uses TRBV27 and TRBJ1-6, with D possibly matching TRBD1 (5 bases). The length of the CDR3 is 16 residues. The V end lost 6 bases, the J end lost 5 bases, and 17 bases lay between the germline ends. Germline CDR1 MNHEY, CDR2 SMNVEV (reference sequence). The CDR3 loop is CASSYGGIPDNSPLHF. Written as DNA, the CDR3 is TGTGCCAGCAGCTACGGGGGGATCCCGGATAATTCACCCCTCCACTTT.

The CDR3 loop is CASSLEVPTAYEQYF. CDR3 bases: TGTGCCAGCAGCTTAGAGGTCCCGACAGCCTACGAGCAGTACTTC. The rearrangement joins TRBV11-2 to TRBJ2-7; D perhaps matches TRBD1 (5 bases). The CDR3 sequence is 15 residues long. The ends were cut back, 0 bases at V and 2 bases at J, with 11 bases in the middle. Germline CDR1 SGHAT, CDR2 FQNNGV.

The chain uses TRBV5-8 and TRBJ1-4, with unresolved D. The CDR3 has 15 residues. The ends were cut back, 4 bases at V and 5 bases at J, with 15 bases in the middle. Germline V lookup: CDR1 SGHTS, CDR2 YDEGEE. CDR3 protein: CASSLGNGGNEKLFF. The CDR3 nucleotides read TGTGCCAGCAGCCTGGGAAATGGCGGCAATGAAAAACTGTTTTTT.

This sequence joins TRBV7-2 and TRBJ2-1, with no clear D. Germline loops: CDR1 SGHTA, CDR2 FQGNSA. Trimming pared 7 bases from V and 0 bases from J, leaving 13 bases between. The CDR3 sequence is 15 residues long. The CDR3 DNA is TGTGCCAGCATCGTATCTAGTAGCTCCTACAATGAGCAGTTCTTC. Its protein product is CASIVSSSSYNEQFF.

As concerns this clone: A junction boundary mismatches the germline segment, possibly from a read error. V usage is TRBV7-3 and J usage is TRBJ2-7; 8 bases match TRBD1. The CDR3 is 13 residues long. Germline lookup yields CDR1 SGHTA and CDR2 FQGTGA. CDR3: CASSSGGSDEQYF. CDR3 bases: TGTGCCAGCAGCTCAGGGGGCTCCGACGAGCAGTACTTC.

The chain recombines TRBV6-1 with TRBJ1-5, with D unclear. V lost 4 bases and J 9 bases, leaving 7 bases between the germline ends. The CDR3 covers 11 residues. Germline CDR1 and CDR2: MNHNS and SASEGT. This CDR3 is CASSVSWPQHF. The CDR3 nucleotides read TGTGCCAGCAGTGTGAGTTGGCCCCAGCATTTT.